These 25 T cell receptor beta chains share one sample of origin, sequenced in a study of CD8+CD57+ T cells in acquired aplastic anemia. Profiling of TCR beta VDJ combinations and CDR3 sequences used genomic DNA as template. TCRdb re-analysed the reads in MiXCR, keeping a single row per CDR3 protein. The repertoire includes about 170,000 distinct CDR3 sequences, just under 65% of them detected once, and roughly 44% sits in the top ten. Sequenced: sorted CD4+, CD8+, or CD8+CD57+ T cells (not recorded which) from PBMCs. The receptors originated from a human donor in good health.

The chain carries TRBV19 and TRBJ2-5, with 9 bases identical to TRBD2. V dropped 5 bases and J dropped 5; count of bases not matched to a gene: 6. Germline CDR1 LNHDA, CDR2 SQIVND (reference sequence). The CDR3 totals 14 residues. The CDR3 region has the DNA TGTGCCAGTAGTTTTGCGGGGGGGGGGGAGACCCAGTACTTC. Residues: CASSFAGGGETQYF.

This chain connects TRBV25-1 to TRBJ1-2, with TRBD1 as a possible D gene (5 bases). Trimming shortened V by 3 bases and J by 2 bases, and 16 bases separated the two germline ends. Looked up from germline, CDR1 is MGHDK and CDR2 is SYGVNS. The CDR3 contains 16 residues. This CDR3 is CASSDSATGPNYGYTF. The DNA for the CDR3 is TGTGCCAGCAGTGACTCAGCGACGGGGCCAAACTATGGCTACACCTTC.

Only one count was recorded for this clonotype. The chain joins TRBV20-1 to TRBJ2-1; 9 nucleotides line up with TRBD1. V dropped 1 base and J dropped 9; count of bases not matched to a gene: 10. Looked up from germline, CDR1 is DFQATT and CDR2 is SNEGSKA (reference sequence). The CDR3 runs to 15 residues. In DNA form, the CDR3 reads TGCAGTGCTAGAGCCGGGACAGGGCAAGACACTGAGCAGTTCTTC. Translating it yields CSARAGTGQDTEQFF.

This clonotype has ten or more counts. The V and J genes are TRBV12-3 or TRBV12-4 and TRBJ2-3, with D perhaps being TRBD1 or TRBD2 (5 bases each). Trimming took off 5 bases at V and 6 bases at J, with 9 bases between the two ends. The CDR3 is 12 residues long. The CDR3 sequence: CASSTEGDTQYF. In DNA form, the CDR3 reads TGTGCCAGCAGTACAGAGGGGGATACGCAGTATTTT.

The chain couples TRBV9 to TRBJ2-7; D remains ambiguous. V shed 0 bases and J shed 2 bases, with 9 bases lying between them. Germline CDR1 and CDR2: SGDLS and YYNGEE. The CDR3 has 14 residues. CDR3 DNA: TGTGCCAGCAGCGTAGGTAGCTATGCCTACGAGCAGTACTTC. This translates into CASSVGSYAYEQYF.

This clonotype was detected ten times or more. This chain links TRBV4-2 with TRBJ1-2; D is possibly TRBD1 (6 bases). The V gene lost 3 bases and the J gene lost 4 bases, with 15 bases spanning the gap. CDR1 is LGHNA, CDR2 YNFKEQ, per germline. The CDR3 consists of 15 residues. CDR3 sequence (DNA): TGTGCCAGCAGCCAGCTAGATACAGGGAGCTATGGCTACACCTTC. Its translation is CASSQLDTGSYGYTF.

This clonotype was seen a single time. The rearrangement links TRBV2 to TRBJ2-7, with TRBD2 matching over 11 bases. V gave up 6 bases and J gave up 1 base; unmatched junction bases: 5. This CDR3 has 15 residues. Germline assignment: CDR1 SNHLY and CDR2 FYNNEI. CDR3 residues: CASRETSGISYEQYF. CDR3 nucleotides: TGTGCCAGCAGAGAGACTAGCGGGATTTCCTACGAGCAGTACTTC. Full variable domain (missing parts from reference TRBV2 and TRBJ2-7): EPEVTQTPSHQVTQMGQEVILRCVPISNHLYFYWYRQILGQKVEFLVSFYNNEISEKSEIFDDQFSVERPDGSNFTLKIRSTKLEDSAMYFCASRETSGISYEQYFGPGTRLTVT.

The chain links TRBV25-1 to TRBJ1-1; D might be TRBD1 (6 bases). V was cut by 6 bases and J by 3 bases, with 17 bases left in between. Germline loops: CDR1 MGHDK, CDR2 SYGVNS. This CDR3 contains 15 residues. The CDR3 here is CASSKPQGGDTEAFF. The DNA for the CDR3 is TGTGCCAGCAGCAAACCACAGGGAGGGGACACTGAAGCTTTCTTT.

This chain connects TRBV9 to TRBJ2-5, with a weak D call TRBD2 (5 bases). Between the trimmed V and J ends, which lost 2 bases and 2 bases, there was a span of 13 bases. The CDR3 is 15 residues long. Germline-derived CDR1 and CDR2 are SGDLS and YYNGEE. CDR3 region: CASSVSPSMQETQYF. The CDR3 bases are TGTGCCAGCAGCGTTTCTCCTAGCATGCAAGAGACCCAGTACTTC.

This clonotype showed up many times. The chain employs TRBV24-1 and TRBJ2-1; maybe TRBD1 (6 bases). The CDR3 consists of 15 residues. V lost 4 bases to trimming and J lost 8 bases, with 17 bases between them. From germline, CDR1 is KGHDR and CDR2 SFDVKD. CDR3 sequence (DNA): TGTGCCACCAGTGACACAGGGTGGGATTGGGATGAGCAGTTCTTC. Its translation: CATSDTGWDWDEQFF.

This clonotype was seen more than once but under ten times. The rearrangement uses TRBV28 and TRBJ2-5, with D perhaps being TRBD1 or TRBD2 (5 bases each). The germline V and J ends were trimmed by 6 bases and 0 bases, with 14 bases remaining between them. This CDR3 region has 15 residues. Germline lookup yields CDR1 MDHEN and CDR2 SYDVKM. The CDR3 loop reads CASSPDGAYQETQYF. CDR3 in DNA: TGTGCCAGCAGCCCCGACGGGGCGTACCAAGAGACCCAGTACTTC.

V gene TRBV7-9 combines with J gene TRBJ2-2; 12 nucleotides line up with TRBD2. In germline, CDR1 is SEHNR, CDR2 FQNEAQ (reference sequence). This CDR3 comprises 15 residues. J gave up 2 bases and V 8 bases, and 3 bases lay outside the gene matches. DNA for the CDR3: TGTGCCAGCGTAGGACTAGCGGGAAACACCGGGGAGCTGTTTTTT. Encoded protein: CASVGLAGNTGELFF.

This clonotype was picked up a small number of times. The chain links TRBV24-1 to TRBJ2-3; 9 bases map to TRBD1. Germline trimming cut 1 base from V and 2 bases from J; bases unmatched to any gene: 6. The CDR3 spans 17 residues. Germline V gene lookup returns CDR1 KGHDR and CDR2 SFDVKD. The CDR3 loop reads CATSDFRTGVSTDTQYF. CDR3 sequence (DNA): TGTGCCACCAGTGATTTTAGGACAGGGGTCTCCACAGATACGCAGTATTTT.

The genes are TRBV2 and TRBJ2-2; D possibly corresponds to TRBD1 (5 bases). The CDR3 covers 15 residues. Trimming shortened V by 5 bases and J by 2 bases, and 12 bases separated the two germline ends. Germline V gene lookup returns CDR1 SNHLY and CDR2 FYNNEI. The CDR3 spells CASSSRVGNTGELFF. In DNA form, the CDR3 reads TGTGCCAGCAGTAGCAGGGTGGGAAACACCGGGGAGCTGTTTTTT.

Remarks on this clonotype: The junction differs from germline at one of its ends, possibly a read error. The gene calls are TRBV20-1 and TRBJ2-1, with TRBD2 matching 9 bases. In germline, CDR1 is DFQATT, CDR2 SNEGSKA (reference sequence). CDR3 length: 15 residues. CDR3 DNA sequence: TGCAGTGCTGGGCAGGGGTCTAGCGGGAACAATGAGCAGCTCTTC. Translated, it gives CSAGQGSSGNNEQLF.

For the CDR3, the DNA is TGTGCCAGCAGCGTCGACAGGGTCGGCAATCAGCCCCAGCATTTT. It specifies CASSVDRVGNQPQHF. The J gene is TRBJ1-5, the V gene TRBV2; 7 bases map to TRBD1. The junction had 7 bases not matched to a gene; V was cut back by 6 bases and J by 2 bases. The CDR3 runs 15 residues. Germline CDR1 is SNHLY and CDR2 is FYNNEI.

This clonotype was seen more than once but under ten times. The rearrangement uses TRBV20-1 and TRBJ1-1; 7 bases match TRBD1. This CDR3 contains 12 residues. CDR1 DFQATT and CDR2 SNEGSKA come from the germline V gene (reference sequence). CDR3 sequence: CRGRAGGSRAFF. The CDR3 region has the DNA TGCCGGGGCCGAGCAGGGGGTTCAAGAGCTTTCTTT.

CDR3 sequence (DNA): TGTGCCACCAGTGATTTTGCTAGTGATGGCTACACCTTC. Translating gives CATSDFASDGYTF. The V gene is TRBV24-1, the J gene TRBJ1-2; D not certain. Trimming cost V 1 base and J 6 bases, with 8 bases left between them. Germline V CDR1 and CDR2: KGHDR, SFDVKD. The CDR3 spans 13 residues.

This clonotype appeared many times. The chain couples TRBV7-2 to TRBJ2-5, with unresolved D. CDR1 and CDR2 from the germline V gene are SGHTA and FQGNSA. The CDR3 loop spans 13 amino acids. V gave up 1 base and J gave up 1 base, with 4 bases separating them. CDR3 region: CASSLEIQETQYF. CDR3 nucleotide sequence: TGTGCCAGCAGCTTAGAAATCCAAGAGACCCAGTACTTC.

This clonotype was counted once. This chain uses TRBV7-2 with TRBJ1-2; no firm D call. This CDR3 has 12 amino acids. V dropped 4 bases and J dropped 8 bases, with 11 bases sitting between them. Germline V gene sequence: CDR1 SGHTA, CDR2 FQGNSA. CDR3 residues: CASSSSRPGYTF. CDR3 bases: TGTGCCAGCAGCTCGTCGCGGCCCGGCTACACCTTC.

J is TRBJ1-2 and V is TRBV24-1, with D hard to call. The germline gives CDR1 KGHDR, CDR2 SFDVKD. V lost 0 bases, J lost 0 bases, and 10 bases lay in between. CDR3 length: 16 amino acids. The DNA of the CDR3 is TGTGCCACCAGTGATTTGTTCAGGTTCGCTAACTATGGCTACACCTTC. It encodes CATSDLFRFANYGYTF.

The chain uses TRBV9 and TRBJ2-1; 7 nucleotides agree with TRBD2. V was clipped by 4 bases and J by 6 bases; unmatched bases: 4. Germline assignment: CDR1 SGDLS and CDR2 YYNGEE. The length of the CDR3 is 13 residues. CDR3 sequence reads: CASSRDYSNEQFF. CDR3 DNA sequence: TGTGCCAGCAGCAGGGACTACTCCAATGAGCAGTTCTTC.

This clonotype was seen only a few times. This chain uses TRBV20-1 with TRBJ2-3, with D perhaps assigned TRBD1 or TRBD2 (5 bases each). The CDR3 runs 13 residues. Germline V CDR1 and CDR2: DFQATT, SNEGSKA (reference sequence). V lost 5 bases and J 2 bases, leaving 11 bases between the germline ends. In nucleotides, the CDR3 is TGCAGTGCTGGGGCGGGCCACACAGATACGCAGTATTTT. Translated: CSAGAGHTDTQYF.

At least ten counts were recorded for this clonotype. The chain employs TRBV7-9 and TRBJ2-7; D uncertain. Per the germline V gene, CDR1 is SEHNR and CDR2 is FQNEAQ (reference sequence). This CDR3 contains 12 residues. Trimming shortened V by 1 base and J by 5 bases, and 6 bases separated the two germline ends. The CDR3 DNA sequence: TGTGCCAGCAGCTTAGGTCCAAACGAGCAGTACTTC. Translated: CASSLGPNEQYF.

This clonotype came up once. V gene TRBV24-1 combines with J gene TRBJ2-5; weak D call: TRBD2 (7 bases). V gave up 5 bases and J gave up 5 bases, with 11 bases separating them. The germline V gene encodes CDR1 KGHDR and CDR2 SFDVKD. The CDR3 is 13 residues long. In DNA, the CDR3 is TGTGCCACCAGTGTTGGGGGGGGCGAGACCCAGTACTTC. Its translation is CATSVGGGETQYF.